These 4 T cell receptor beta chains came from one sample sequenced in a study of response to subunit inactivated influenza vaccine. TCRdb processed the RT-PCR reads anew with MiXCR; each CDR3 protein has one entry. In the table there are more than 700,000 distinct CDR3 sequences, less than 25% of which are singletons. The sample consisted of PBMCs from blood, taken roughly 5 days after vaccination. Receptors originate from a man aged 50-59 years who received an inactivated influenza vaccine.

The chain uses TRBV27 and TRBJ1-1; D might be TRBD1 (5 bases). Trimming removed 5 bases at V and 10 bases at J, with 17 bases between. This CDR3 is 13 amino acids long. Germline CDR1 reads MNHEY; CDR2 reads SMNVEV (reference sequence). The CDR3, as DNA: TGTGCCAGCAGTACCCTAGAGGGACTTGGAGCTTTCTTT. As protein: CASSTLEGLGAFF.

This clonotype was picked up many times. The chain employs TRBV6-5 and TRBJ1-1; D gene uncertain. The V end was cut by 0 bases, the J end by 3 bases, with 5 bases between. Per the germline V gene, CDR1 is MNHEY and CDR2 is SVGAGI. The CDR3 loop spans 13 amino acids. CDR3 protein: CASSYSTYTEAFF. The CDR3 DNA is TGTGCCAGCAGTTACTCGACATACACTGAAGCTTTCTTT.

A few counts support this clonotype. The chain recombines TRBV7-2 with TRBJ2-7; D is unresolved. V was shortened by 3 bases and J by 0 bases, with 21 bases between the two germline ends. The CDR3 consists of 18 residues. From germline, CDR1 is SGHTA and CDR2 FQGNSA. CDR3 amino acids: CASSFATKYDAGSYEQYF. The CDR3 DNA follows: TGTGCCAGCAGCTTTGCCACGAAGTACGACGCCGGCTCCTACGAGCAGTACTTC.

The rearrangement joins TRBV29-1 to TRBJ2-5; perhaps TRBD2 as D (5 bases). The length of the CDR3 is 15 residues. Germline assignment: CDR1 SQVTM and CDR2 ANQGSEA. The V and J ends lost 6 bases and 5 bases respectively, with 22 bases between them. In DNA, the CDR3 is TGCAGCGTGGCCCCAATTTTAGGCAGAGGGGAGACCCAGTACTTC. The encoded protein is CSVAPILGRGETQYF.